The present entry profiles one T cell receptor beta chain with its context. This sample was taken from a study of blood T cell repertoires in COVID-19. Study-level information: The study drew acute and convalescent COVID-19 samples from the United States, Italy and Spain. T cells, B-cell-depleted T cells, or PBMCs supplied cDNA or gDNA.

The germline V and J ends were trimmed by 9 bases and 2 bases, with 13 bases remaining between them. CDR1 and CDR2 (germline): KGHSH, LQKENI. The CDR3 consists of 13 residues. Original analysis: Reference gene primer amplification gave nucleated cell count estimates. TCRdb's copy holds only in-frame clones and misses some; the assay was immunoSEQ multiplex PCR. D and trimming come from the DNA, and the V and J calls and clone size come from that table. This table has around 110,000 clones, approximately 80% appearing once. Material for sequencing was peripheral blood. This receptor was obtained from a woman in her sixties or seventies with acute or convalescent COVID-19. The chain has TRBV18 and TRBJ1-1, with D possibly TRBD1 on 5 matching bases. CDR3 coding DNA: TGTGCCAGTTCAAGACAGACCAACACTGAAGCTTTCTTT. This sequence encodes CASSRQTNTEAFF.